This entry is about one T cell receptor (beta chain). Antigen unknown. The record originates from a study of Graves' ophthalmopathy and Graves' hyperthyroidism. Whole-study results and caveats: It was with roughly 71% sensitivity and almost 75% specificity that the model predicted ophthalmopathy progression.

Amplification of TCR beta CDR3 regions used RNA transcripts. RT-PCR in the first round used HTBI primers; a second-round multiplex PCR followed. TCRdb independently ran MiXCR on the multiplex PCR reads; one entry per CDR3 protein. The repertoire holds hundreds of thousands of distinct CDR3 sequences, roughly two fifths seen once, with 40% to 55% in the top ten. Fresh peripheral blood (approximately 10 ml) yielded the PBMCs. What was sequenced was peripheral blood. This receptor was obtained from an adult man with Graves' ophthalmopathy.

As DNA, the CDR3 is TGTGCCAGCAGGGCCTCCTTACTAGCGACCCAAGAGACCCAGTACTTC. Translated: CASRASLLATQETQYF. The genes are TRBV2 and TRBJ2-5; 7 bases map to TRBD2. Per germline, CDR1 SNHLY and CDR2 FYNNEI. CDR3 size: 16 residues. V trimming: 6 bases; J trimming: 1 base; junction bases outside the gene matches: 11.